One and the same sample provided the 28 T cell receptor beta chains below, sequenced in a study of OX40 agonist ivuxolimab in advanced cancers. The table came from immunoSEQ multiplex PCR; TCRdb's copy has only in-frame clones and leaves some out. Of about 76,000 clones listed, 80% to 90% are singletons. The source material was CD4+ or CD8+ T cells sorted from blood, sampled in a trial of the OX40 agonist ivuxolimab. These receptors originate from an adult with an advanced solid tumor such as melanoma, head and neck, liver or kidney cancer.

This chain links TRBV4-1 with TRBJ1-2; TRBD1 matches at 7 bases. The V gene end was trimmed by 1 base and the J gene end by 3 bases; junction bases not matched to a gene: 5. The CDR3 contains 15 residues. Germline V gene lookup returns CDR1 MGHRA and CDR2 YSYEKL. CDR3 in amino acids: CASSQGPDRDYGYTF. Here the CDR3 DNA reads TGCGCCAGCAGCCAAGGCCCCGACAGGGACTATGGCTACACCTTC.

The gene calls are TRBV18 and TRBJ1-1, with 10 bases that match TRBD1. The CDR3 is 16 residues long. Germline V gene data show CDR1 as KGHSH and CDR2 as LQKENI. V lost 5 bases, J lost 1 base, and 7 bases stayed unmatched. In DNA, the CDR3 is TGTGCCAGCTCAACAGACAGGGGGCGTTCGAACACTGAAGCTTTCTTT. Translating it yields CASSTDRGRSNTEAFF.

V is TRBV7-2 and J is TRBJ2-7; TRBD1 is a possible D gene (5 bases). The CDR3 loop spans 14 amino acids. Trimming took off 3 bases at V and 2 bases at J, with 11 bases between the two ends. Per the germline V gene, CDR1 is SGHTA and CDR2 is FQGNSA. Here the CDR3 reads CASSFGWGAYEQYF. The CDR3 nucleotides read TGTGCCAGCAGCTTTGGGTGGGGCGCCTACGAGCAGTACTTC.

The chain has TRBV5-6 and TRBJ1-6; D ambiguous. The CDR3 has 18 amino acids. CDR1 is SGHDT and CDR2 is YYEEEE in the germline V gene. The germline V and J ends were trimmed by 3 bases and 0 bases, with 16 bases remaining between them. The CDR3 here is CASSSGPSDYSYNSPLHF. The CDR3 DNA follows: TGTGCCAGCAGCTCCGGGCCAAGTGATTACTCCTATAATTCACCCCTCCACTTT.

In its sample, this clone was seen a few times. V and J are TRBV27 and TRBJ1-3; D is undetermined. Germline CDR1 MNHEY, CDR2 SMNVEV (reference sequence). The CDR3 runs 14 residues. V lost 4 bases, J lost 1 base, and 8 bases lay in between. The chain's CDR3 is CASSSLGSGNTIYF. The CDR3 coding sequence is TGTGCCAGCAGTTCCCTTGGATCTGGAAACACCATATATTTT.

This clone was observed at least ten times. J is TRBJ1-6 and V is TRBV30; D is perhaps TRBD1 (5 bases). Germline CDR1 and CDR2: GTSNPN and SVGIG (reference sequence). The CDR3 sequence is 14 residues long. The V end lost 0 bases, the J end lost 8 bases, and 11 bases lay between the germline ends. This CDR3 reads CAWSVSLGDSPLHF. CDR3 coding DNA: TGTGCCTGGAGTGTAAGTTTGGGGGATTCACCCCTCCACTTT.

This clone was detected a few times. The chain has TRBV4-2 and TRBJ1-5; D not resolved. CDR1 is LGHNA and CDR2 is YNFKEQ in the germline V gene. The CDR3 is made up of 14 amino acids. The V end was cut by 3 bases, the J end by 4 bases, with 10 bases between. CDR3 DNA sequence: TGTGCCAGCAGCCAGACCGCCGGTAATCAGCCCCAGCATTTT. It codes for CASSQTAGNQPQHF.

The chain is built from TRBV7-8 and TRBJ1-2, with 9 nucleotides matching TRBD1. V was clipped by 1 base and J by 6 bases; unmatched bases: 6. This CDR3 comprises 15 residues. Germline assignment: CDR1 SGHVS and CDR2 FQNEAQ. Here the CDR3 reads CASSLDRGRFNGYTF. The CDR3 bases are TGTGCCAGCAGCTTAGACAGGGGGCGATTTAATGGCTACACCTTC. The variable domain in full, with the rest retrieved from reference TRBV7-8 and TRBJ1-2, is GAGVSQSPRYKVAKRGQDVALRCDPISGHVSLFWYQQALGQGPEFLTYFQNEAQLDKSGLPSDRFFAERPEGSVSTLKIQRTQQEDSAVYLCASSLDRGRFNGYTFGSGTRLTVV.

The rearrangement links TRBV27 to TRBJ2-7, with 9 bases identical to TRBD1. Per germline, CDR1 MNHEY and CDR2 SMNVEV (reference sequence). V shed 5 bases and J 2 bases; nucleotides not matched to a gene: 4. The CDR3 is made up of 14 amino acids. The CDR3 loop reads CASSPRTGAYEQYF. The CDR3 nucleotides are TGTGCCAGCAGTCCCCGGACAGGGGCCTACGAGCAGTACTTC.

The chain uses TRBV7-2 and TRBJ2-3, with D uncertain. The CDR3 covers 14 residues. CDR1 and CDR2 (germline): SGHTA, FQGNSA. The ends were cut back, 4 bases at V and 0 bases at J, with 8 bases in the middle. The CDR3 DNA reads TGTGCCAGCAGCTCCGACTCCAGCACAGATACGCAGTATTTT. The encoded protein is CASSSDSSTDTQYF.

This chain links TRBV11-2 with TRBJ2-3; D is unclear. There are 13 residues in the CDR3. Trimming cost V 5 bases and J 4 bases, with 10 bases left between them. The germline V gene encodes CDR1 SGHAT and CDR2 FQNNGV. This chain's CDR3 is CASSLWTADTQYF. The CDR3 bases are TGTGCCAGCAGCCTGTGGACGGCAGATACGCAGTATTTT.

This chain joins TRBV18 and TRBJ1-4, with D unclear. The CDR3 sequence is 16 residues long. Germline V gene sequence: CDR1 KGHSH, CDR2 LQKENI. Between the trimmed V and J ends, which lost 3 bases and 3 bases, there was a span of 14 bases. DNA for the CDR3: TGTGCCAGCTCACCCCGGTTGGGAATGTCTAATGAAAAACTGTTTTTT. Its translation: CASSPRLGMSNEKLFF.

The genes are TRBV7-3 and TRBJ1-1; D perhaps matches TRBD1 (6 bases). Germline V gene lookup returns CDR1 SGHTA and CDR2 FQGTGA. Trimming removed 5 bases at V and 1 base at J, with 11 bases between. The CDR3 is made up of 14 amino acids. CDR3 sequence (DNA): TGTGCCAGCAGCCCGGGACATTCGAACACTGAAGCTTTCTTT. Translated, it gives CASSPGHSNTEAFF.

The chain joins TRBV10-3 to TRBJ1-3, with TRBD1 matching 10 bases. Germline V gives CDR1 ENHRY, CDR2 SYGVKD. This CDR3 comprises 16 residues. J gave up 3 bases and V 5 bases, and 7 bases lay outside the gene matches. In DNA, the CDR3 is TGTGCCATCAGTAGGGAGACAGGGGGCTTTGGAAACACCATATATTTT. Translation gives CAISRETGGFGNTIYF.

The gene calls are TRBV5-5 and TRBJ2-5; 14 bases agree with TRBD2. The germline gives CDR1 SGHKS, CDR2 YYEKEE (reference sequence). CDR3 length: 17 residues. V shed 5 bases, J shed 4 bases, and the junction held 10 bases outside the gene matches. CDR3 protein: CASSILMTSGGAETQYF. The CDR3 DNA follows: TGTGCCAGCAGTATTCTTATGACTAGCGGGGGGGCAGAGACCCAGTACTTC.

The chain carries TRBV7-7 and TRBJ1-1, with D hard to call. CDR3 length: 13 amino acids. From germline, CDR1 is SSHAT and CDR2 FNYEAQ (reference sequence). V was trimmed by 3 bases and J by 2 bases, leaving 7 bases between them. The CDR3 here is CASSLNANTEAFF. The DNA for the CDR3 is TGTGCCAGCAGCTTGAACGCAAACACTGAAGCTTTCTTT.

CDR3 nucleotide sequence: TGCGCCAGCAGCTTACGGGGCGGGGGCTTGAACACTGAAGCTTTCTTT. Amino acids: CASSLRGGGLNTEAFF. This chain joins TRBV5-1 and TRBJ1-1, with D possibly matching TRBD1 (6 bases). The CDR3 sequence is 16 residues long. Germline V gene data show CDR1 as SGHRS and CDR2 as YFSETQ. Trimming pared 2 bases from V and 0 bases from J, leaving 14 bases between.

The rearrangement links TRBV7-6 to TRBJ2-6; TRBD1 matches at 8 bases. V lost 2 bases to trimming and J lost 2 bases; unmatched junction nucleotides: 14. This CDR3 has 20 residues. Germline loops: CDR1 SGHVS, CDR2 FNYEAQ. The CDR3 bases are TGTGCCAGCAGCTTAAGCGGGTGGGACAGGTCGGAAACTGGGGCCAACGTCCTGACTTTC. This codes for CASSLSGWDRSETGANVLTF.

This clone has more than one count but fewer than ten. The rearrangement links TRBV15 to TRBJ1-5, with 8 bases lining up with TRBD1. This CDR3 contains 15 residues. V shed 5 bases and J 6 bases; nucleotides not matched to a gene: 9. Germline V CDR1 and CDR2: LNHNV, YYDKDF (reference sequence). CDR3 bases: TGTGCCACCAGCGAGCAGGGGGCGCTGGGTCAGCCCCAGCATTTT. It yields the protein CATSEQGALGQPQHF.

The chain recombines TRBV10-2 with TRBJ2-1; D gene unclear. This CDR3 spans 11 amino acids. Deletions cut 6 bases from V and 7 bases from J, with 7 bases between. Germline V gives CDR1 WSHSY, CDR2 SAAADI. The CDR3 loop reads CASSPMNEQFF. CDR3 nucleotide sequence: TGCGCCAGCAGCCCCATGAATGAGCAGTTCTTC.

Only a few counts were recorded for this clone. CDR3 in DNA: TGCGCCAGCAGCTTTGGCGCGCAGGATGGACGGGAGACCCAGTACTTC. This codes for CASSFGAQDGRETQYF. The chain links TRBV5-1 to TRBJ2-5; D is ambiguous. Trimming pared 2 bases from V and 5 bases from J, leaving 19 bases between. Germline CDR1 is SGHRS and CDR2 is YFSETQ. The CDR3 covers 16 residues.

This clone was seen a few times. V usage is TRBV10-1 and J usage is TRBJ1-2; TRBD1 matches 7 bases. Germline-derived CDR1 and CDR2 are WNHNN and SYGVQD (reference sequence). V lost 7 bases to trimming and J lost 7 bases; unmatched junction nucleotides: 6. The CDR3 runs to 12 residues. CDR3 in amino acids: CASTRQGPGYTF. The CDR3 bases are TGCGCCAGCACCAGACAGGGTCCTGGCTACACCTTC.

Here the CDR3 reads CASSLTGNTEAFF. In DNA, the CDR3 is TGTGCCAGCAGCTTGACAGGGAACACTGAAGCTTTCTTT. The chain is built from TRBV11-2 and TRBJ1-1, with D perhaps TRBD1 (6 bases). Germline V gene data show CDR1 as SGHAT and CDR2 as FQNNGV. The CDR3 sequence is 13 residues long. V lost 3 bases and J 1 base, leaving 6 bases between the germline ends.

This clone was recorded once. The rearrangement joins TRBV9 to TRBJ2-4; the match to TRBD1 covers 9 bases. V gave up 3 bases and J gave up 4 bases; unmatched junction bases: 2. Germline V gene sequence: CDR1 SGDLS, CDR2 YYNGEE. The CDR3 totals 14 residues. The CDR3 spells CASSAGTGKNIQYF. The CDR3 coding sequence is TGTGCCAGCAGCGCCGGGACAGGGAAAAACATTCAGTACTTC.

The chain uses TRBV4-1 and TRBJ1-2; the match to TRBD1 covers 7 bases. V lost 0 bases to trimming and J lost 4 bases; unmatched junction nucleotides: 2. Germline CDR1 is MGHRA and CDR2 is YSYEKL. This CDR3 comprises 14 residues. CDR3 in amino acids: CASSQEGQLYGYTF. DNA of the CDR3: TGCGCCAGCAGCCAAGAGGGACAGCTCTATGGCTACACCTTC.

V usage is TRBV15 and J usage is TRBJ1-1; 8 nucleotides align to TRBD1. Germline V gene data show CDR1 as LNHNV and CDR2 as YYDKDF (reference sequence). V shed 7 bases and J 5 bases; nucleotides not matched to a gene: 3. The CDR3 contains 12 residues. The CDR3 loop is CATTRDRTEAFF. As DNA, the CDR3 is TGTGCCACCACCAGGGACAGGACTGAAGCTTTCTTT.

This sequence joins TRBV9 and TRBJ2-1, with D possibly TRBD2 on 6 matching bases. The CDR3 loop spans 14 amino acids. V was shortened by 2 bases and J by 4 bases, with 10 bases between the two germline ends. Per the germline V gene, CDR1 is SGDLS and CDR2 is YYNGEE. CDR3 residues: CASSVASVYNEQFF. CDR3 nucleotides: TGTGCCAGCAGCGTGGCTAGCGTTTACAATGAGCAGTTCTTC.

The genes are TRBV4-3 and TRBJ1-6; TRBD1 matches at 9 bases. Per the germline V gene, CDR1 is LGHNA and CDR2 is YSLEER. J gave up 9 bases and V 4 bases, and 4 bases lay outside the gene matches. This CDR3 has 14 residues. The CDR3 here is CASSLQGAGSPLHF. DNA for the CDR3: TGCGCCAGCAGCCTACAGGGGGCAGGTTCACCCCTCCACTTT.